These T cell receptor beta chains were read from a single sample in a study of shared clonotypes between healthy human individuals. The method was immunoSEQ multiplex PCR; TCRdb's version includes in-frame clones alone and lacks a portion of them. There are about 2.1 million clones in the sample; just over 90% occur only once, and under 2% lies in the top ten. The sequencing sample was made of naive CD8+ T cells from PBMCs. These receptor sequences come from a man aged 18 to 35 in good health. Some clones in this sample may be carry-over from other donors' samples. CDR3s leave out the opening cysteine and the closing phenylalanine or tryptophan. A D gene is named only where the DNA matches it firmly. For some rows the clone size is stated as once, few or many, or as a class when expanded; others skip it.

. | . | TRBJ1-4 | TRBV27 | ASSLSGGTLLNEKLF
. | . | TRBJ2-7 | TRBV10-3 | AIRTGTPTLYEQY
. | . | TRBJ2-1 | TRBV4-2 | ASSQELTPRYEQF
. | . | TRBJ2-1 | TRBV11-2 | ASSSRLVSYNEQF
. | . | TRBJ1-4 | TRBV28 | ASSLFQGNEKLF
TRBD1 | once | TRBJ1-4 | TRBV28 | ASRTGDEDEKLF
. | . | TRBJ2-1 | TRBV6-5 | ASSYSRPAYNEQF
TRBD1 | . | TRBJ2-1 | TRBV29-1 | SGGDRGSYNEQF
TRBD2 | . | TRBJ2-5 | TRBV4-2 | ASSQELAGPVETQY
TRBD1 | . | TRBJ1-1 | TRBV19 | ASIRQGDTEAF
TRBD1 | . | TRBJ1-2 | TRBV9 | ASSVGDRVYGYT
. | . | TRBJ2-1 | TRBV6-6 | ASSPSTGPYNEQF
. | . | TRBJ1-1 | TRBV6-5 | ASSFDLDTEAF
TRBD1 | once | TRBJ2-5 | TRBV5-1 | ASSVQGIRQETQY
TRBD2 | . | TRBJ2-1 | TRBV29-1 | SAEWWREVDDEQF
TRBD1 | . | TRBJ2-2 | TRBV27 | ASSRGAGGMVGELF
TRBD1 | . | TRBJ2-7 | TRBV5-6 | ASSWDRSYEQY
. | once | TRBJ2-1 | TRBV28 | ASIPLRTPYNEQF
TRBD2 | . | TRBJ2-1 | TRBV4-1 | ASSQVGLTSAGPYNEQF
. | few | TRBJ1-1 | TRBV19 | ASSTPWGDEGNTEAF
. | . | TRBJ1-1 | TRBV14 | ASSPGAWTEAF
TRBD1 | . | TRBJ2-7 | TRBV18 | ASSPPGQGADEQY